This T cell receptor beta chain derives from a study of long-term antiretroviral therapy in people with HIV. The CDR3 covers 14 residues. V lost 4 bases to trimming and J lost 0 bases, with 10 bases between them. Germline values: CDR1 MNHEY, CDR2 SMNVEV (reference sequence). This was the immunoSEQ v3.0 assay at survey level. The method was immunoSEQ multiplex PCR; TCRdb's version includes in-frame clones alone and lacks a portion of them. The data hold some 22,000 clones, with 70% to 90% observed a single time. This chain joins TRBV27 and TRBJ2-7; D may be TRBD2 (5 bases). This TCR was sampled from a man in his 60s with HIV. Material: unsorted PBMCs, obtained 0.6 years after starting antiretroviral therapy. This CDR3 reads CASSSIAGSYEQYF. The CDR3, as DNA: TGTGCCAGCAGTTCCATCGCGGGCTCCTACGAGCAGTACTTC.